The 15 T cell receptor beta chains below all came from one sample that was sequenced in a study of OX40 agonist ivuxolimab in advanced cancers. TCRdb keeps only in-frame clones here, not all; method: immunoSEQ multiplex PCR. The table records 70,000 or so clones, approximately 90% of them present only once. The starting material was CD4+ or CD8+ T cells sorted from blood, obtained in a trial of the OX40 agonist ivuxolimab. The receptors derive from an adult with an advanced solid tumor such as melanoma, head and neck, liver or kidney cancer.

J is TRBJ1-2 and V is TRBV9; D ambiguous. V lost 2 bases, J lost 1 base, and 9 bases lay in between. The CDR3 has 14 residues. Germline CDR1 SGDLS, CDR2 YYNGEE. CDR3 amino acids: CASSVRTGNYGYTF. Here the CDR3 DNA reads TGTGCCAGCAGCGTCCGGACGGGTAACTATGGCTACACCTTC. Looking up the rest from reference TRBV9 and TRBJ1-2 gives the full variable domain: DSGVTQTPKHLITATGQRVTLRCSPRSGDLSVYWYQQSLDQGLQFLIQYYNGEERAKGNILERFSAQQFPDLHSELNLSSLELGDSALYFCASSVRTGNYGYTFGSGTRLTVV.

The sample holds one count of this clone. In DNA form, the CDR3 reads TGCGCCAGCAGCTTAAAGACTGCCTCCTACGAGCAGTACTTC. It yields the protein CASSLKTASYEQYF. The genes are TRBV5-1 and TRBJ2-7; D not resolved. The V gene's germline CDR1 is SGHRS and CDR2 YFSETQ. Trimming pared 2 bases from V and 0 bases from J, leaving 9 bases between. CDR3 length: 14 residues.

The CDR3 nucleotides read TGTGCCAGCAGCGGGGCAGGGGGCGACTATGGCTACACCTTC. It specifies CASSGAGGDYGYTF. The V gene is TRBV5-5, the J gene TRBJ1-2, with TRBD1 matching 8 bases. J lost 3 bases, V lost 4 bases, and 5 bases had no gene match. The CDR3 runs to 14 residues. Germline V gene lookup returns CDR1 SGHKS and CDR2 YYEKEE (reference sequence). Filled out from reference TRBV5-5 and TRBJ1-2, the complete variable domain reads DAGVTQSPTHLIKTRGQQVTLRCSPISGHKSVSWYQQVLGQGPQFIFQYYEKEERGRGNFPDRFSARQFPNYSSELNVNALLLGDSALYLCASSGAGGDYGYTFGSGTRLTVV.

This CDR3 reads CAWRPVGGLNYGYTF. For the CDR3, the DNA is TGTGCCTGGAGGCCCGTCGGGGGTCTTAACTATGGCTACACCTTC. The chain has TRBV30 and TRBJ1-2, with D possibly TRBD1 on 5 matching bases. The CDR3 runs to 15 residues. The germline CDR1 and CDR2 sequences are GTSNPN and SVGIG (reference sequence). Trimming shortened V by 3 bases and J by 1 base, and 15 bases separated the two germline ends.

This clone was observed a handful of times. The chain uses TRBV5-6 and TRBJ2-5, with D possibly being TRBD1 (6 bases). This CDR3 spans 15 amino acids. V dropped 4 bases and J dropped 2 bases, with 15 bases sitting between them. Germline V CDR1 and CDR2: SGHDT, YYEEEE. The CDR3 loop is CASSEGDKLQETQYF. The CDR3 nucleotides read TGTGCCAGCAGCGAGGGGGACAAATTACAAGAGACCCAGTACTTC.

J is TRBJ2-7 and V is TRBV27, with a weak D call TRBD1 (5 bases). V dropped 3 bases and J dropped 6 bases, with 6 bases sitting between them. CDR3 length: 11 amino acids. Germline-derived CDR1 and CDR2 are MNHEY and SMNVEV (reference sequence). CDR3 loop: CASSFDSEQYF. CDR3 sequence (DNA): TGTGCCAGCAGTTTTGACAGCGAGCAGTACTTC.

The CDR3 spells CASSEESGGYEQYF. CDR3 DNA sequence: TGTGCCAGCAGTGAGGAAAGCGGGGGGTACGAGCAGTACTTC. The V gene is TRBV2, the J gene TRBJ2-7, with TRBD2 matching over 9 bases. Looked up from germline, CDR1 is SNHLY and CDR2 is FYNNEI. This CDR3 has 14 residues. Trimming at V came to 3 bases and at J to 4 bases, leaving 4 bases not matched to a gene.

The rearrangement uses TRBV7-2 and TRBJ1-2, with a possible D match to TRBD1 (5 bases). This CDR3 is 13 amino acids long. Trimming cost V 5 bases and J 4 bases, with 11 bases left between them. CDR1 and CDR2 (germline): SGHTA, FQGNSA. In DNA, the CDR3 is TGTGCCAGCAGCACAGGTCTGGTCTATGGCTACACCTTC. It specifies CASSTGLVYGYTF.

The rearrangement links TRBV4-1 to TRBJ1-1; tentative D call: TRBD1 (6 bases). V was trimmed by 4 bases and J by 0 bases, leaving 6 bases between them. The CDR3 length is 13 residues. In germline, CDR1 is MGHRA, CDR2 YSYEKL. CDR3 sequence: CASSRTVNTEAFF. The DNA for the CDR3 is TGCGCCAGCAGCCGGACAGTGAACACTGAAGCTTTCTTT.

The chain carries TRBV28 and TRBJ2-7, with 7 bases fitting TRBD1. This CDR3 has 12 amino acids. CDR1 MDHEN and CDR2 SYDVKM come from the germline V gene. V was pared by 10 bases and J by 3 bases, with 6 bases of the junction left unmatched. CDR3 sequence reads: CATRQGIYEQYF. CDR3 in DNA: TGTGCCACCCGACAGGGAATCTACGAGCAGTACTTC.

The chain employs TRBV5-1 and TRBJ2-6; 7 nucleotides agree with TRBD1. This CDR3 region has 17 residues. V lost 1 base, J lost 2 bases, and 6 bases stayed unmatched. Germline loops: CDR1 SGHRS, CDR2 YFSETQ. The CDR3 sequence is CASSLLQGKTGANVLTF. CDR3 DNA: TGCGCCAGCAGCTTGTTACAGGGGAAAACTGGGGCCAACGTCCTGACTTTC.

V usage is TRBV5-1 and J usage is TRBJ1-6; 7 nucleotides match TRBD1. The CDR3 has 13 amino acids. From germline, CDR1 is SGHRS and CDR2 YFSETQ. With 3 bases clipped from V and 15 bases from J, the junction kept 9 bases outside the gene matches. CDR3 DNA sequence: TGCGCCAGCAGCTCCAGACAGGGTAGAATCCTCCACTTT. Residues: CASSSRQGRILHF. The full variable domain, completed using reference TRBV5-1 and TRBJ1-6, is KAGVTQTPRYLIKTRGQQVTLSCSPISGHRSVSWYQQTPGQGLQFLFEYFSETQRNKGNFPGRFSGRQFSNSRSEMNVSTLELGDSALYLCASSSRQGRILHFGNGTRLTVT.

This clone was seen only once. This rearrangement joins TRBV18 to TRBJ2-3; D is perhaps TRBD2 (6 bases). The CDR3 is made up of 16 amino acids. V lost 3 bases, J lost 2 bases, and 15 bases lay in between. Germline V CDR1 and CDR2: KGHSH, LQKENI. Here the CDR3 reads CASSPRTSRNTDTQYF. Here the CDR3 DNA reads TGTGCCAGCTCACCCCGTACTAGCCGAAACACAGATACGCAGTATTTT. Supplemented by reference TRBV18 and TRBJ2-3, the full variable domain reads NAGVMQNPRHLVRRRGQEARLRCSPMKGHSHVYWYRQLPEEGLKFMVYLQKENIIDESGMPKERFSAEFPKEGPSILRIQQVVRGDSAAYFCASSPRTSRNTDTQYFGPGTRLTVL.

V and J are TRBV7-9 and TRBJ1-2, with D tentatively TRBD1 (5 bases). From germline, CDR1 is SEHNR and CDR2 FQNEAQ (reference sequence). The CDR3 contains 16 residues. V gave up 0 bases and J gave up 1 base, with 12 bases separating them. The DNA for the CDR3 is TGTGCCAGCAGCTTAGCGGGGGACGGGTTTAACTATGGCTACACCTTC. Translation: CASSLAGDGFNYGYTF.

The V call is TRBV2, the J call TRBJ2-1; D may be TRBD1 (5 bases). CDR3 length equals 16 residues. Trimming removed 6 bases at V and 5 bases at J, with 20 bases between. CDR1 is SNHLY, CDR2 FYNNEI, per germline. The CDR3 region is CASRETAPRAHNEQFF. The DNA of the CDR3 is TGTGCCAGCAGGGAGACAGCACCACGAGCCCACAATGAGCAGTTCTTC.